The 8 T cell receptor beta chains in this list originate from one sample, sequenced in a study of blood T cell repertoires in COVID-19. The method was immunoSEQ multiplex PCR; TCRdb's version includes in-frame clones alone and lacks a portion of them. This table has about 310,000 clones, around 90% appearing once. Sequenced material: PBMCs or T cells enriched from blood (not recorded which). The receptors come from a woman aged 18-35 years with acute COVID-19.

This clone was recorded only once. The gene calls are TRBV5-1 and TRBJ2-1; TRBD2 matches at 8 bases. CDR3 size: 17 residues. The germline V gene encodes CDR1 SGHRS and CDR2 YFSETQ. Losses at the gene ends were 0 bases for V and 6 bases for J; bases not matched to a gene: 11. The CDR3 loop is CASSLEVSGSVVNEQFF. The DNA for the CDR3 is TGCGCCAGCAGCTTGGAGGTGAGCGGGAGCGTCGTCAATGAGCAGTTCTTC.

V gene TRBV6-5 combines with J gene TRBJ2-7, with unresolved D. Trimming stripped 0 bases from V and 4 bases from J, with 16 bases between. This CDR3 comprises 16 residues. CDR1 MNHEY and CDR2 SVGAGI come from the germline V gene. The DNA of the CDR3 is TGTGCCAGCAGTTACTCGAATTGGTTATCGGGTTACGAGCAGTACTTC. Protein sequence: CASSYSNWLSGYEQYF.

In DNA, the CDR3 is TGTGCCAGCAGGACAGGGGGACTGACCGGGGAGCTGTTTTTT. This sequence encodes CASRTGGLTGELFF. J is TRBJ2-2 and V is TRBV7-8; 9 bases line up with TRBD1. Germline V lookup: CDR1 SGHVS, CDR2 FQNEAQ. CDR3 length equals 14 residues. Germline trimming cut 6 bases from V and 5 bases from J; bases unmatched to any gene: 4.

The rearrangement joins TRBV15 to TRBJ2-1; 9 bases match TRBD1. V was clipped by 2 bases and J by 5 bases; unmatched bases: 7. The CDR3 is 16 amino acids. Germline-derived CDR1 and CDR2 are LNHNV and YYDKDF (reference sequence). The CDR3 loop reads CATSRPHRGRDNEQFF. Here the CDR3 DNA reads TGTGCCACCAGCAGACCCCACAGGGGGCGCGACAATGAGCAGTTCTTC.

V is TRBV28 and J is TRBJ2-7; 7 bases are shared with TRBD1. The CDR3 sequence is 15 residues long. Germline V gives CDR1 MDHEN, CDR2 SYDVKM. V dropped 4 bases and J dropped 5; count of bases not matched to a gene: 11. The CDR3 nucleotides are TGTGCCAGCAGTTCCACCGGGACAGTGTCGCACGAGCAGTACTTC. Translation gives CASSSTGTVSHEQYF.

This chain links TRBV9 with TRBJ2-1; unclear D gene. Per germline, CDR1 SGDLS and CDR2 YYNGEE. The length of the CDR3 is 12 residues. Deletions cut 4 bases from V and 8 bases from J, with 10 bases between. This CDR3 reads CASSPPLDEQFF. DNA of the CDR3: TGTGCCAGCAGCCCCCCATTAGATGAGCAGTTCTTC.

The chain combines TRBV5-8 with TRBJ2-6; 9 bases fit TRBD1. V was clipped by 4 bases and J by 2 bases; unmatched bases: 4. The CDR3 loop spans 16 amino acids. The V gene's germline CDR1 is SGHTS and CDR2 YDEGEE. This CDR3 is CASSTDRGTGANVLTF. The CDR3 bases are TGTGCCAGCAGCACCGACAGGGGGACTGGGGCCAACGTCCTGACTTTC. Based on the CDR3 plus reference TRBV5-8 and TRBJ2-6, the full variable domain is EAGVTQSPTHLIKTRGQQATLRCSPISGHTSVYWYQQALGLGLQFLLWYDEGEERNRGNFPPRFSGRQFPNYSSELNVNALELEDSALYLCASSTDRGTGANVLTFGAGSRLTVL.

The chain employs TRBV29-1 and TRBJ1-3, with TRBD1 matching 9 bases. The CDR3 has 14 residues. J lost 4 bases, V lost 4 bases, and 5 bases had no gene match. Looked up from germline, CDR1 is SQVTM and CDR2 is ANQGSEA. Here the CDR3 DNA reads TGCAGCGTTGGCGGGGACAGGGAGGGAAACACCATATATTTT. Its protein product is CSVGGDREGNTIYF. Based on the CDR3 plus reference TRBV29-1 and TRBJ1-3, the full variable domain is SAVISQKPSRDICQRGTSLTIQCQVDSQVTMMFWYRQQPGQSLTLIATANQGSEATYESGFVIDKFPISRPNLTFSTLTVSNMSPEDSSIYLCSVGGDREGNTIYFGEGSWLTVV.